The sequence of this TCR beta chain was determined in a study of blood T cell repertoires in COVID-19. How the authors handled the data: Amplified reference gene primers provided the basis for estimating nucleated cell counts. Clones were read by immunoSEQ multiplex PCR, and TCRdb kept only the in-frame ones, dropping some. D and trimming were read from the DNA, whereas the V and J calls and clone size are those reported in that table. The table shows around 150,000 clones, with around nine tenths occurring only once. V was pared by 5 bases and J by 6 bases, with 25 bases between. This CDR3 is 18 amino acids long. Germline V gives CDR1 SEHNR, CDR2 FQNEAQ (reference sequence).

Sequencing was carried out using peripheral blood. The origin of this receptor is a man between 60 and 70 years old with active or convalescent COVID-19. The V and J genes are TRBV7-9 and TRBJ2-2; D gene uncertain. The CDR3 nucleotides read TGTGCCAGCAGCCCCCTATCCCCGAGACCGGGTGGGTCCGGGGAGCTGTTTTTT. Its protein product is CASSPLSPRPGGSGELFF.